The TCR beta chain under discussion was sequenced for a study of blood T cell repertoires in COVID-19. As for the study in general: The samples span acute and convalescent COVID-19 from the United States, Italy and Spain. PBMCs, B-cell-depleted T cells, or T cells were the source of the cDNA or gDNA that made up the material.

As handled by the study authors: Reference gene primers were amplified, and this amplification served to estimate nucleated cell counts. TCRdb's copy holds only in-frame clones and misses some; the assay was immunoSEQ multiplex PCR. V, J and clone size are taken as reported in that table, and D and trimming were inferred from the DNA itself. The sample shows over 95,000 clones, about 85% of them seen only once. This CDR3 has 15 residues. The V gene end was trimmed by 5 bases and the J gene end by 8 bases; junction bases not matched to a gene: 9. Germline values: CDR1 LNHDA, CDR2 SQIVND (reference sequence).

Sequenced sample: peripheral blood. This TCR derives from a human donor in a cohort sampled during active COVID-19. This chain links TRBV19 with TRBJ1-6; 7 bases are shared with TRBD1. This chain's CDR3 is CASSPQGGTHSPLHF. The CDR3 DNA reads TGTGCCAGTAGTCCTCAGGGGGGCACTCATTCACCCCTCCACTTT.